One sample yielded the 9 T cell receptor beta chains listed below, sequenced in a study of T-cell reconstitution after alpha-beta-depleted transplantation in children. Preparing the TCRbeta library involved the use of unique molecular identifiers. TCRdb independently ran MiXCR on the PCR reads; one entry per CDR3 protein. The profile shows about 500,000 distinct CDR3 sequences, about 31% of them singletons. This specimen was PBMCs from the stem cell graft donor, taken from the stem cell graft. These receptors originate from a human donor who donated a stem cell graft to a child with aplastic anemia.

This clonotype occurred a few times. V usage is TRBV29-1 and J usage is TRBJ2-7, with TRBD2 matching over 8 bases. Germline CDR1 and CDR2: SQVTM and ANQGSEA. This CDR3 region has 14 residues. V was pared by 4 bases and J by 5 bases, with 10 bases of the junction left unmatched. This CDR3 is CSVGFAGGLDEQYF. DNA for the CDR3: TGCAGCGTTGGATTCGCGGGAGGCCTCGACGAGCAGTACTTC.

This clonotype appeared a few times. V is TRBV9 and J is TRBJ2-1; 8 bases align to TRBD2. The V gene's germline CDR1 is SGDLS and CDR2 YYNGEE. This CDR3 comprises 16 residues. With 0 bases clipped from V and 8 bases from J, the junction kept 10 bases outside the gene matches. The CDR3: CASSVAYSGKEDEQFF. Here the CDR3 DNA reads TGTGCCAGCAGCGTAGCCTATAGCGGGAAAGAGGATGAGCAGTTCTTC.

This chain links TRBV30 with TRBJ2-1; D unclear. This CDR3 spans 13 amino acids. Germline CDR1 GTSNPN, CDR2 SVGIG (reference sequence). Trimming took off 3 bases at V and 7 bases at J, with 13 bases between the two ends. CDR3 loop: CAWSETMENEQFF. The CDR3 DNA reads TGTGCCTGGAGCGAGACAATGGAGAATGAGCAGTTCTTC.

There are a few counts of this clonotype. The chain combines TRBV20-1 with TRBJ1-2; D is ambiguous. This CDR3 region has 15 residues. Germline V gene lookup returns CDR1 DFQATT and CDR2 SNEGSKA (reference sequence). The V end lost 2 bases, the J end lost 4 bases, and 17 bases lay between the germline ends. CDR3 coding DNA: TGCAGTGCTAGATGGTTTCGGGTAATCGGCTATGGCTACACCTTC. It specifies CSARWFRVIGYGYTF.

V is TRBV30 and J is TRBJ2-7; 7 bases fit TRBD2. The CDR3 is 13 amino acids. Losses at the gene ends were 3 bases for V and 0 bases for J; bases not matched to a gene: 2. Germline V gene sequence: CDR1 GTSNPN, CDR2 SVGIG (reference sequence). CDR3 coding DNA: TGTGCCTGGAGCGGGACTAACTCCTACGAGCAGTACTTC. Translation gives CAWSGTNSYEQYF.

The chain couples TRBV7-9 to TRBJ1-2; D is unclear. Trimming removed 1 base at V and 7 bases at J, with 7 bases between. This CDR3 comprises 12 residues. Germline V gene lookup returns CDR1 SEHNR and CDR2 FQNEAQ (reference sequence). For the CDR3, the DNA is TGTGCCAGCAGCTTAGAAGTCAGTGGCTACACCTTC. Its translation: CASSLEVSGYTF.

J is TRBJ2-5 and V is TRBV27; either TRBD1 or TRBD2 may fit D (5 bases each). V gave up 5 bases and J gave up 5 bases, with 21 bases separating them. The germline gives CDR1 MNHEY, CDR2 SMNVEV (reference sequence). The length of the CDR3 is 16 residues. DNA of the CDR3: TGTGCCAGCAGTCCCTTGGTAGTTCGGGGCTGGGAGACCCAGTACTTC. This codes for CASSPLVVRGWETQYF.

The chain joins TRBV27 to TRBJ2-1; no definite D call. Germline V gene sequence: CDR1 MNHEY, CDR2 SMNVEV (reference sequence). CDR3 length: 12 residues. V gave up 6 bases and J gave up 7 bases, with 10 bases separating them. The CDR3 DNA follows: TGTGCCAGCAGCCCGGGTGAGAATGAGCAGTTCTTC. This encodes CASSPGENEQFF.

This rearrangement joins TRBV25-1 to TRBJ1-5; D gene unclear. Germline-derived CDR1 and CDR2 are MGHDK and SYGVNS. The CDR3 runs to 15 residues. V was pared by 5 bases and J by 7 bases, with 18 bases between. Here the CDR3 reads CASSLHRGGGQPQHF. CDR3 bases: TGTGCCAGCAGTCTACATCGGGGAGGAGGCCAGCCCCAGCATTTT. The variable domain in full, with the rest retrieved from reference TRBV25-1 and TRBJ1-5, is EADIYQTPRYLVIGTGKKITLECSQTMGHDKMYWYQQDPGMELHLIHYSYGVNSTEKGDLSSESTVSRIRTEHFPLTLESARPSHTSQYLCASSLHRGGGQPQHFGDGTRLSIL.